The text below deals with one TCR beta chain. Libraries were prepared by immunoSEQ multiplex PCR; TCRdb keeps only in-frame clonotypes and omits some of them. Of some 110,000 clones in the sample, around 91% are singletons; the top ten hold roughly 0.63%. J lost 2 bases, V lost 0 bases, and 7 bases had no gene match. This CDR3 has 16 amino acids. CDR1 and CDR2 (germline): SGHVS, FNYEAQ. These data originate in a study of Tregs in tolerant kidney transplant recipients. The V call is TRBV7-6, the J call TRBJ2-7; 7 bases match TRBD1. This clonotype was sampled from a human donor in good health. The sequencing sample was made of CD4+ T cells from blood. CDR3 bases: TGTGCCAGCAGCTTAGCGCCGACAGGGCAGCCCTACGAGCAGTACTTC. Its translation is CASSLAPTGQPYEQYF.